This TCR beta chain came from a study of T cell changes during pregnancy in multiple sclerosis. Clones were sequenced by immunoSEQ multiplex PCR, and TCRdb holds only the in-frame ones, with some missing. This sample has more than 65,000 clones; approximately 89% occur once, and the top ten carry roughly 2.5%. Sample: peripheral blood, taken in the first trimester of pregnancy. The clonotype originates from a female donor with multiple sclerosis, enrolled in a pregnancy study.

CDR3 region: CASSLTGAREKLFF. CDR3 nucleotide sequence: TGTGCCAGCAGCCTTACAGGGGCTCGAGAAAAACTGTTTTTT. V usage is TRBV27 and J usage is TRBJ1-4; 7 bases are shared with TRBD1. This CDR3 region has 14 residues. Germline V gene lookup returns CDR1 MNHEY and CDR2 SMNVEV (reference sequence). Trimming at V came to 6 bases and at J to 8 bases, leaving 9 bases not matched to a gene. The entire variable domain, with the rest obtained from reference TRBV27 and TRBJ1-4, is as follows: EAQVTQNPRYLITVTGKKLTVTCSQNMNHEYMSWYRQDPGLGLRQIYYSMNVEVTDKGDVPEGYKVSRKEKRNFPLILESPSPNQTSLYFCASSLTGAREKLFFGSGTQLSVL.